The next 9 T cell receptor beta chains were all read from a single sample in a study of T cell responses to AZD1222 COVID-19 vaccine. Sequencing used immunoSEQ multiplex PCR; TCRdb keeps in-frame clones, though not all of them. The table includes over 150,000 clones, 85% to 90% detected once. The sequenced sample was peripheral blood, obtained 28 days after the second AZD1222 dose. All receptors come from an adult who received the AZD1222 COVID-19 vaccine.

The chain links TRBV5-1 to TRBJ1-3; TRBD1 aligns across 10 bases. This CDR3 is 15 amino acids long. The V and J ends lost 4 bases and 4 bases, in that order; junction bases with no gene match: 5. From germline, CDR1 is SGHRS and CDR2 YFSETQ. CDR3 bases: TGCGCCAGCAGCCCGGGACAGGGGTACGGAAACACCATATATTTT. Its translation is CASSPGQGYGNTIYF.

The V gene is TRBV30, the J gene TRBJ1-3; D gene unclear. Trimming shortened V by 5 bases and J by 4 bases, and 12 bases separated the two germline ends. The CDR3 totals 13 residues. Per the germline V gene, CDR1 is GTSNPN and CDR2 is SVGIG (reference sequence). The CDR3 sequence is CAWPAVSGNTIYF. The CDR3 bases are TGTGCCTGGCCCGCTGTTAGCGGAAACACCATATATTTT. Looking up the rest from reference TRBV30 and TRBJ1-3 gives the full variable domain: SQTIHQWPATLVQPVGSPLSLECTVEGTSNPNLYWYRQAAGRGLQLLFYSVGIGQISSEVPQNLSASRPQDRQFILSSKKLLLSDSGFYLCAWPAVSGNTIYFGEGSWLTVV.

The chain combines TRBV5-6 with TRBJ2-5; 7 bases fit TRBD2. The germline V gene encodes CDR1 SGHDT and CDR2 YYEEEE. There are 16 residues in the CDR3. V trimming: 0 bases; J trimming: 4 bases; junction bases outside the gene matches: 9. In DNA, the CDR3 is TGTGCCAGCAGCTTGGGACCTACTTCTAGCGGAGAGACCCAGTACTTC. Protein product: CASSLGPTSSGETQYF.

The gene calls are TRBV9 and TRBJ1-1, with D hard to call. Germline-derived CDR1 and CDR2 are SGDLS and YYNGEE. The ends were cut back, 4 bases at V and 6 bases at J, with 16 bases in the middle. The CDR3 contains 14 residues. CDR3 bases: TGTGCCAGCAGCCCGACGGAGGTCGGCGCTGAAGCTTTCTTT. It yields the protein CASSPTEVGAEAFF.

The chain combines TRBV5-1 with TRBJ2-5, with unresolved D. V lost 0 bases, J lost 1 base, and 4 bases lay in between. CDR3 length: 13 amino acids. Germline V gives CDR1 SGHRS, CDR2 YFSETQ. The CDR3 spells CASSLAVQETQYF. DNA of the CDR3: TGCGCCAGCAGCTTGGCGGTCCAAGAGACCCAGTACTTC.

The rearrangement links TRBV6-5 to TRBJ2-1; D unclear. CDR3 length equals 14 residues. V dropped 6 bases and J dropped 0 bases, with 9 bases sitting between them. The germline V gene has CDR1 MNHEY and CDR2 SVGAGI. Here the CDR3 DNA reads TGTGCCAGCAGCCCCCTGGGCTCCTACAATGAGCAGTTCTTC. Protein sequence: CASSPLGSYNEQFF.

The CDR3 DNA follows: TGTGCCAGCAGTTACAACAGAAACACCATATATTTT. Its protein is CASSYNRNTIYF. The gene calls are TRBV6-5 and TRBJ1-3, with no clear D. CDR1 MNHEY and CDR2 SVGAGI come from the germline V gene. V lost 2 bases, J lost 5 bases, and 4 bases lay in between. This CDR3 comprises 12 residues.

The chain recombines TRBV5-4 with TRBJ1-2; D remains ambiguous. The CDR3 loop spans 14 amino acids. With 0 bases removed from V and 1 base from J, the gap between germline ends came to 7 bases. Germline V gene sequence: CDR1 SGHNT, CDR2 YYREEE (reference sequence). The CDR3 region is CASSLDSRNYGYTF. In nucleotides, the CDR3 is TGTGCCAGCAGCTTGGACAGTCGTAACTATGGCTACACCTTC.

This clone was recorded only once. The chain employs TRBV5-1 and TRBJ1-5; 7 nucleotides agree with TRBD1. The trim removed 3 bases at V and 1 base at J, leaving 4 bases unmatched. This CDR3 has 15 amino acids. CDR1 is SGHRS, CDR2 YFSETQ, per germline. CDR3 region: CASSWEGASNQPQHF. The CDR3 region has the DNA TGCGCCAGCAGCTGGGAGGGGGCGAGCAATCAGCCCCAGCATTTT.